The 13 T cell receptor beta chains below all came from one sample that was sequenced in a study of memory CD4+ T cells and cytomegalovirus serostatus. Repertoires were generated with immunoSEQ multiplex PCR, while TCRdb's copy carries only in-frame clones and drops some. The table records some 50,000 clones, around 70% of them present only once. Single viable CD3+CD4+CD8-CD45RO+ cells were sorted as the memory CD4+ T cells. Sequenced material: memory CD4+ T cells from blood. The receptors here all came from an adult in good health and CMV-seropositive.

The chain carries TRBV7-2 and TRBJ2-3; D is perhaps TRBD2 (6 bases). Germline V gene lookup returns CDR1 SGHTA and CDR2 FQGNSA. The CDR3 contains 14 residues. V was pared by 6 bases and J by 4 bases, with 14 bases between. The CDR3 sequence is CASRFPGRPDTQYF. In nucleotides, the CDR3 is TGTGCCAGCAGGTTTCCAGGGAGGCCAGATACGCAGTATTTT.

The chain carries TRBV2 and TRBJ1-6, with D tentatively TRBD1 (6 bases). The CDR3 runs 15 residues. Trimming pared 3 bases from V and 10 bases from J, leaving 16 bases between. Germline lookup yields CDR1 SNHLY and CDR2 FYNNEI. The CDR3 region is CASSERQDLKSPLHF. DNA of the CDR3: TGTGCCAGCAGTGAGCGACAGGATTTGAAATCACCCCTCCACTTT. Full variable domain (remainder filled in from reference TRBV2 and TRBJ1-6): EPEVTQTPSHQVTQMGQEVILRCVPISNHLYFYWYRQILGQKVEFLVSFYNNEISEKSEIFDDQFSVERPDGSNFTLKIRSTKLEDSAMYFCASSERQDLKSPLHFGNGTRLTVT.

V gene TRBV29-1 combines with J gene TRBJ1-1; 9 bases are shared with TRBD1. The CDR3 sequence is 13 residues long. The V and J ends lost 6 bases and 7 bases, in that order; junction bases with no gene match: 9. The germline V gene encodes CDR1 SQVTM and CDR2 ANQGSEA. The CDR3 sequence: CSVLGQGNYEAFF. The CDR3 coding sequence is TGCAGCGTGCTCGGACAGGGGAATTATGAAGCTTTCTTT.

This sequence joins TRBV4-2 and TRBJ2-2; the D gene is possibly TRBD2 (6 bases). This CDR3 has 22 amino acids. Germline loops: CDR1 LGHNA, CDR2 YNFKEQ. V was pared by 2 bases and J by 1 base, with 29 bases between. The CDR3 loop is CASSQTPSVEPAGLMNTGELFF. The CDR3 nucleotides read TGTGCCAGCAGCCAAACCCCGTCGGTCGAACCAGCGGGCCTTATGAACACCGGGGAGCTGTTTTTT.

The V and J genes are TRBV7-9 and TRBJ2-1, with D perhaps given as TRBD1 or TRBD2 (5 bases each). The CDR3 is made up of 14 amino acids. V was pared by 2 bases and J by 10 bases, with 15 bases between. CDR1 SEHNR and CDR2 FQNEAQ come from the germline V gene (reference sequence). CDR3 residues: CASSLSGRGGEQFF. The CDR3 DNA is TGTGCCAGCAGCTTATCAGGACGGGGCGGGGAGCAGTTCTTC. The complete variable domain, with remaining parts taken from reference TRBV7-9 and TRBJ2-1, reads DTGVSQNPRHKITKRGQNVTFRCDPISEHNRLYWYRQTLGQGPEFLTYFQNEAQLEKSRLLSDRFSAERPKGSFSTLEIQRTEQGDSAMYLCASSLSGRGGEQFFGPGTRLTVL.

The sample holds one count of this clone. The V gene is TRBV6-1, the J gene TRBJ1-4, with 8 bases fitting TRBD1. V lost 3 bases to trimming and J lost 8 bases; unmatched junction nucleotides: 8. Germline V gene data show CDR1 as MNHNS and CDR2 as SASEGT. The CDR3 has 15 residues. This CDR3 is CASSDFRSGGEKLFF. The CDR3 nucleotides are TGTGCCAGCAGTGATTTTCGGTCAGGGGGCGAAAAACTGTTTTTT.

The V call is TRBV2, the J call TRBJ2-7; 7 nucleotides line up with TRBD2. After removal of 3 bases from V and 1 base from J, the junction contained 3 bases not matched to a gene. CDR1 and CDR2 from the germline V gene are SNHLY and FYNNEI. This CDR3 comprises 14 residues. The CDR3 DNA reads TGTGCCAGCAGTGAGCGGGAGAAGTCCTACGAGCAGTACTTC. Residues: CASSEREKSYEQYF.

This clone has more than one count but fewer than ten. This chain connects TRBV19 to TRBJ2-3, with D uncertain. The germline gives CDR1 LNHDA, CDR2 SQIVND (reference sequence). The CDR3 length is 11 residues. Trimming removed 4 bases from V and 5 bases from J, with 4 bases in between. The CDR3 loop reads CASSTEDTQYF. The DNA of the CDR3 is TGTGCCAGTAGTACCGAAGATACGCAGTATTTT.

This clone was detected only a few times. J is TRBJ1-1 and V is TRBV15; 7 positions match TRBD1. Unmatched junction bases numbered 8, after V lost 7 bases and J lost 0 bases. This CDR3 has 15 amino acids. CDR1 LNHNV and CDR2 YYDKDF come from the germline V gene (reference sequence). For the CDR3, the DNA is TGTGCCACCATCGAAGGAGACAGGGTGAACACTGAAGCTTTCTTT. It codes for CATIEGDRVNTEAFF.

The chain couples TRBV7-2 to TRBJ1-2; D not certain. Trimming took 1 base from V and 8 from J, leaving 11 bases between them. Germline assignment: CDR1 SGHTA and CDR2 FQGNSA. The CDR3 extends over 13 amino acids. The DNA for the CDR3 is TGTGCCAGCAGCTTAGAAGAGGGTGTAGGCTACACCTTC. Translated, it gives CASSLEEGVGYTF.

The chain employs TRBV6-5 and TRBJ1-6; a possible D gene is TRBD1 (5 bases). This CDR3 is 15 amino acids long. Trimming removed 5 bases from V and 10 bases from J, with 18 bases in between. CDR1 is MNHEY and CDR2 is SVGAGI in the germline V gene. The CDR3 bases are TGTGCCAGCAGTGGGGGACTCATGAGTTTCTCACCCCTCCACTTT. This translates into CASSGGLMSFSPLHF.

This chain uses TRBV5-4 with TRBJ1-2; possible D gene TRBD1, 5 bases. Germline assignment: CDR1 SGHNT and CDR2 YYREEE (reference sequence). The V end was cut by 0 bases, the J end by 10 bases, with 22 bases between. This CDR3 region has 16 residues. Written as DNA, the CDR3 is TGTGCCAGCAGCTTGGGCCTGGACACCCTCATGAACAACTACACCTTC. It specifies CASSLGLDTLMNNYTF.

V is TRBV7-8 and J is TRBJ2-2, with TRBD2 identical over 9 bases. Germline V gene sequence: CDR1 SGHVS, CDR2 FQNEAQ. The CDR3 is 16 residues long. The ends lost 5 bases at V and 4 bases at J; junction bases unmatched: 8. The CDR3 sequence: CASSPRGRGGTGELFF. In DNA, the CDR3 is TGTGCCAGCAGCCCCCGGGGGCGGGGGGGCACCGGGGAGCTGTTTTTT.